This entry concerns a single T cell receptor (beta chain). The antigen is not known. These data are taken from a study of vaccination and CD4 T cells after COVID-19. Study-level background: The convalescent population consisted of six males and four females, two of whom were of Hispanic ethnicity.

The study sequenced cultured CD4+ T cell DNA using the Oncomine TCR Beta short-read assay. TCRdb reprocessed the PCR reads with MiXCR, giving one entry per CDR3 protein. The table includes 13,000 or so distinct CDR3 sequences, about 45% detected once. Indicated treatment: roughly 10-day PBMC culture with coronavirus spike peptide pools or control peptides (ViraFEST assay). Per-well cultures of around 2 million PBMCs received around 10 IU/ml IL-2 and approximately 10 ug/ml peptide pools. The source material was CD4+ T cells from blood, cultured in vitro. The sequence came from a human donor who had recovered from COVID-19.

The CDR3 region is CASSFGGDTATNYGYTF. Written as DNA, the CDR3 is TGTGCCAGCAGCTTTGGGGGGGACACAGCTACTAACTATGGCTACACCTTC. The V and J genes are TRBV5-4 and TRBJ1-2; the D gene is possibly TRBD1 (6 bases). CDR1 and CDR2 from the germline V gene are SGHNT and YYREEE (reference sequence). The CDR3 consists of 17 residues. The germline V and J ends were trimmed by 2 bases and 0 bases, with 17 bases remaining between them.